This passage covers 20 T cell receptor beta chains from one sample sequenced in a study of Ad26.COV2.S vaccination and SARS-CoV-2 variants. Here immunoSEQ multiplex PCR was the method, and the copy in TCRdb shows in-frame clones only, minus some. The profile shows hundreds of thousands of clones, 87% of them singletons. Treatment specified: around 19 received Ad26.COV2.S at low or high dose, single or two shots; 5 received placebo; per-sample allocation not given. Vaccine and placebo recipients were sampled on day 63 after the first injection. The material was peripheral blood, obtained in a trial of Ad26.COV2.S vaccine versus placebo. Source of these receptors: a person aged 18-60 years who received the Ad26.COV2.S COVID-19 vaccine or a placebo.

J is TRBJ2-5 and V is TRBV10-2; 8 bases are shared with TRBD1. J gave up 5 bases and V 2 bases, and 4 bases lay outside the gene matches. The CDR3 runs 14 residues. Germline V gene lookup returns CDR1 WSHSY and CDR2 SAAADI. In nucleotides, the CDR3 is TGCGCCAGCAGTGAGCCGGACAGGGTTGAGACCCAGTACTTC. Translation gives CASSEPDRVETQYF.

The rearrangement joins TRBV19 to TRBJ2-7; D call uncertain. Trimming shortened V by 3 bases and J by 2 bases, and 11 bases separated the two germline ends. CDR1 and CDR2 from the germline V gene are LNHDA and SQIVND (reference sequence). CDR3 length: 14 amino acids. In DNA form, the CDR3 reads TGTGCCAGTAGTATTTCACGTTCTACCTACGAGCAGTACTTC. It yields the protein CASSISRSTYEQYF.

This chain links TRBV30 with TRBJ1-3; D might be TRBD1 (6 bases). CDR3 length equals 14 residues. With 3 bases removed from V and 1 base from J, the gap between germline ends came to 10 bases. The germline gives CDR1 GTSNPN, CDR2 SVGIG (reference sequence). This chain's CDR3 is CAWSTTGSGNTIYF. For the CDR3, the DNA is TGTGCCTGGAGCACTACAGGGTCTGGAAACACCATATATTTT.

The chain uses TRBV7-9 and TRBJ1-3; no firm D call. In germline, CDR1 is SEHNR, CDR2 FQNEAQ (reference sequence). V gave up 2 bases and J gave up 3 bases, with 5 bases separating them. This CDR3 has 13 residues. In nucleotides, the CDR3 is TGTGCCAGCAGCTTAAAACTTGGAAACACCATATATTTT. Its translation: CASSLKLGNTIYF.

This chain joins TRBV3-1 (or the pseudogene TRBV3-2) and TRBJ2-1, with TRBD1 matching 9 bases. V was pared by 4 bases and J by 3 bases, with 10 bases of the junction left unmatched. The CDR3 runs to 17 residues. Germline values: CDR1 LGHDT, CDR2 YNNKEL (reference sequence). The CDR3 sequence is CASSPSRGQGVYNEQFF. As DNA, the CDR3 is TGTGCCAGCAGCCCCTCGCGGGGACAGGGTGTCTACAATGAGCAGTTCTTC.

The chain combines TRBV30 with TRBJ2-2, with a tentative D call TRBD2 (5 bases). CDR1 is GTSNPN, CDR2 SVGIG, per germline (reference sequence). V was clipped by 8 bases and J by 5 bases, with 9 bases between them. This CDR3 has 11 amino acids. CDR3: CAGGRTGELFF. The CDR3 nucleotides are TGTGCCGGAGGCCGTACCGGGGAGCTGTTTTTT.

This chain links TRBV5-1 with TRBJ1-1; TRBD1 aligns across 7 bases. Germline-derived CDR1 and CDR2 are SGHRS and YFSETQ. This CDR3 is built from 15 residues. The V gene end was trimmed by 1 base and the J gene end by 4 bases; junction bases not matched to a gene: 7. The CDR3 DNA is TGCGCCAGCAGCTTGCATGGGGCAGGGGGCACTGAAGCTTTCTTT. It specifies CASSLHGAGGTEAFF. Full variable domain (outside the CDR3, taken from reference TRBV5-1 and TRBJ1-1): KAGVTQTPRYLIKTRGQQVTLSCSPISGHRSVSWYQQTPGQGLQFLFEYFSETQRNKGNFPGRFSGRQFSNSRSEMNVSTLELGDSALYLCASSLHGAGGTEAFFGQGTRLTVV.

The chain carries TRBV4-1 and TRBJ2-7; D not certain. With 0 bases removed from V and 2 bases from J, the gap between germline ends came to 11 bases. Germline V gene lookup returns CDR1 MGHRA and CDR2 YSYEKL. The CDR3 has 15 residues. CDR3 protein: CASSQDRRNTYEQYF. The CDR3 nucleotides are TGCGCCAGCAGCCAAGATCGCCGGAATACCTACGAGCAGTACTTC.

The V and J genes are TRBV7-6 and TRBJ1-3; 7 bases agree with TRBD1. Trimming at V came to 6 bases and at J to 0 bases, leaving 8 bases not matched to a gene. Germline V gene data show CDR1 as SGHVS and CDR2 as FNYEAQ. This CDR3 has 16 residues. The CDR3 loop is CASSPNRGRSGNTIYF. The CDR3 DNA sequence: TGTGCCAGCAGTCCGAACAGGGGACGCTCTGGAAACACCATATATTTT.

The chain uses TRBV7-6 and TRBJ2-2; TRBD2 aligns across 9 bases. The CDR3 length is 15 residues. Germline CDR1 SGHVS, CDR2 FNYEAQ. V lost 5 bases and J lost 4; bases outside the gene matches: 5. CDR3 region: CASSRGSGGTGELFF. In DNA form, the CDR3 reads TGTGCCAGCAGCCGAGGTAGCGGGGGCACCGGGGAGCTGTTTTTT.

This clone appeared once. The chain joins TRBV7-2 to TRBJ2-7; 10 positions match TRBD1. Losses at the gene ends were 1 base for V and 5 bases for J; bases not matched to a gene: 11. The CDR3 has 17 residues. Germline CDR1 and CDR2: SGHTA and FQGNSA. The CDR3, as DNA: TGTGCCAGCAGCTTAGTGGGGACCGGGACAGGGGTCAACGAGCAGTACTTC. Amino acids: CASSLVGTGTGVNEQYF. Based on the CDR3 plus reference TRBV7-2 and TRBJ2-7, the full variable domain is GAGVSQSPSNKVTEKGKDVELRCDPISGHTALYWYRQSLGQGLEFLIYFQGNSAPDKSGLPSDRFSAERTGGSVSTLTIQRTQQEDSAVYLCASSLVGTGTGVNEQYFGPGTRLTVT.

The chain couples TRBV6-6 to TRBJ1-2; D is possibly TRBD1 (5 bases). The germline gives CDR1 MNHNY, CDR2 SVGAGI (reference sequence). V was pared by 2 bases and J by 10 bases, with 17 bases between. CDR3 length equals 14 residues. DNA of the CDR3: TGTGCCAGCAGTTACCTAGTCGGGACTCTTGACTACACCTTC. Protein sequence: CASSYLVGTLDYTF.

This chain connects TRBV11-2 to TRBJ1-4; 8 bases line up with TRBD1. CDR1 and CDR2 from the germline V gene are SGHAT and FQNNGV. The CDR3 covers 15 residues. J lost 8 bases, V lost 6 bases, and 11 bases had no gene match. The CDR3 spells CASSSPTGVWEKLFF. The CDR3 DNA reads TGTGCCAGCAGTTCCCCGACAGGGGTTTGGGAAAAACTGTTTTTT.

The rearrangement uses TRBV10-3 and TRBJ2-1; tentative D call: TRBD2 (6 bases). This CDR3 comprises 14 residues. The germline V gene encodes CDR1 ENHRY and CDR2 SYGVKD. Between the trimmed V and J ends, which lost 7 bases and 6 bases, there was a span of 16 bases. The CDR3 reads CAIKPGGIGNEQFF. The CDR3 DNA reads as TGTGCCATCAAGCCTGGGGGGATCGGCAATGAGCAGTTCTTC.

The J gene is TRBJ2-3, the V gene TRBV12-5; TRBD2 matches 13 bases. Trimming cost V 4 bases and J 3 bases; bases outside gene matches: 4. CDR1 LGHNT and CDR2 FRNRAP come from the germline V gene. The CDR3 runs to 16 residues. CDR3 residues: CASGWGTSGATDTQYF. The CDR3, as DNA: TGTGCTAGTGGTTGGGGGACTAGCGGGGCGACAGATACGCAGTATTTT.

The V and J genes are TRBV5-1 and TRBJ2-1; D call uncertain. Between the trimmed V and J ends, which lost 4 bases and 7 bases, there was a span of 18 bases. Germline-derived CDR1 and CDR2 are SGHRS and YFSETQ. CDR3 length equals 15 residues. CDR3 residues: CASSAINPGGNEQFF. The CDR3 nucleotides are TGCGCCAGCAGCGCCATCAACCCCGGTGGAAATGAGCAGTTCTTC. Filled out from reference TRBV5-1 and TRBJ2-1, the complete variable domain reads KAGVTQTPRYLIKTRGQQVTLSCSPISGHRSVSWYQQTPGQGLQFLFEYFSETQRNKGNFPGRFSGRQFSNSRSEMNVSTLELGDSALYLCASSAINPGGNEQFFGPGTRLTVL.

This clone was seen just once. This rearrangement joins TRBV13 to TRBJ1-1; no clear D. The length of the CDR3 is 15 residues. Germline V gene sequence: CDR1 PRHDT, CDR2 FYEKMQ (reference sequence). Trimming took off 1 base at V and 1 base at J, with 10 bases between the two ends. CDR3 in DNA: TGTGCCAGCAGCTTAGAATCGGACGGGAACACTGAAGCTTTCTTT. Translating it yields CASSLESDGNTEAFF. The entire variable domain, with the rest obtained from reference TRBV13 and TRBJ1-1, is as follows: AAGVIQSPRHLIKEKRETATLKCYPIPRHDTVYWYQQGPGQDPQFLISFYEKMQSDKGSIPDRFSAQQFSDYHSELNMSSLELGDSALYFCASSLESDGNTEAFFGQGTRLTVV.

This rearrangement joins TRBV2 to TRBJ2-5; TRBD2 agrees at 12 bases. The CDR3 has 17 amino acids. The germline CDR1 and CDR2 sequences are SNHLY and FYNNEI. The V gene end was trimmed by 6 bases and the J gene end by 2 bases; junction bases not matched to a gene: 10. The CDR3 sequence: CASRAPSGGASQETQYF. In DNA, the CDR3 is TGTGCCAGCAGGGCGCCTAGCGGGGGGGCCTCGCAAGAGACCCAGTACTTC.

The chain combines TRBV2 with TRBJ1-6; D is perhaps TRBD1 (5 bases). The germline gives CDR1 SNHLY, CDR2 FYNNEI. Trimming cost V 4 bases and J 10 bases, with 11 bases left between them. This CDR3 spans 13 amino acids. CDR3 DNA sequence: TGTGCCAGCAGTGGGGGGGTTTCATCACCCCTCCACTTT. It specifies CASSGGVSSPLHF.

The V and J genes are TRBV6-5 and TRBJ2-2; D is uncertain. V was clipped by 5 bases and J by 3 bases, with 4 bases between them. This CDR3 spans 12 amino acids. Germline V CDR1 and CDR2: MNHEY, SVGAGI. CDR3 region: CASSTYTGELFF. CDR3 in DNA: TGTGCCAGCAGTACGTACACCGGGGAGCTGTTTTTT.